The present entry profiles one T cell receptor beta chain with its context. The donors were in the approximately 120-subject validation cohort; that cohort was separate from the approximately 670-subject first cohort. Trimming took off 6 bases at V and 6 bases at J, with 20 bases between the two ends. The CDR3 has 15 amino acids. CDR1 and CDR2 (germline): MNHEY, SVGAGI. This entry comes from a study of cytomegalovirus exposure and HLA in healthy donors. Sequencing was performed with immunoSEQ multiplex PCR; in TCRdb, only in-frame clones are kept and a portion is missing. This sample yields some 54,000 clones, of which 90% are seen a single time; more than 2.5% belongs to the top ten.

The chain combines TRBV6-5 with TRBJ1-1, with D tentatively TRBD1 (5 bases). The specimen was PBMCs. This sequence was found in a man between 18 and 29 years old in good health and CMV-seronegative. CDR3 sequence reads: CASSWAGPRAPEAFF. CDR3 coding DNA: TGTGCCAGCAGCTGGGCGGGACCCAGGGCCCCTGAAGCTTTCTTT.